Presented here are 12 T cell receptor beta chains from one specimen sequenced in a study of TIL therapy for anti-PD-1-resistant metastatic lung cancer (TCRdb year 2021). TCR beta CDR3 regions were amplified from genomic DNA by bias-controlled multiplex PCR with the immunoSEQ v3 hsTCRB kit. The immuneACCESS repertoire file appears here via TCRdb, limited to in-frame rearrangements. These files lack a portion of the clones; in checked studies, under half of the deficit traces to unresolved V genes, and the cause of the others is not known. The sample table records just under 60,000 clones; roughly two thirds of these occur just once. Roughly 7% of the sample comes from the top ten. The time point tag for this specimen amounts to: pre-treatment sample, taken before nivolumab and TIL therapy. Here the sequenced sample was blood, taken at baseline. The receptors stem from a person between 25 and 80 years old with non-small cell lung cancer.

The J gene is TRBJ2-7, the V gene TRBV2; unclear D gene. This CDR3 is 13 amino acids long. Trimming took 8 bases from V and 4 from J, leaving 15 bases between them. Per the germline V gene, CDR1 is SNHLY and CDR2 is FYNNEI. The CDR3 is CASSTRRWYEQYF. The CDR3 DNA is TGTGCCAGCTCAACACGTAGATGGTACGAGCAGTACTTC. Full variable domain (missing parts from reference TRBV2 and TRBJ2-7): EPEVTQTPSHQVTQMGQEVILRCVPISNHLYFYWYRQILGQKVEFLVSFYNNEISEKSEIFDDQFSVERPDGSNFTLKIRSTKLEDSAMYFCASSTRRWYEQYFGPGTRLTVT.

The chain employs TRBV5-8 and TRBJ2-3, with D perhaps TRBD1 (5 bases). The V gene lost 0 bases and the J gene lost 6 bases, with 14 bases spanning the gap. Germline CDR1 SGHTS, CDR2 YDEGEE. The CDR3 runs to 15 residues. The DNA for the CDR3 is TGTGCCAGCAGCTTGGGGGCCGGCCCAGGGGATACGCAGTATTTT. Its protein product is CASSLGAGPGDTQYF.

This chain uses TRBV5-4 with TRBJ2-5, with 8 bases that match TRBD1. The CDR3 runs to 14 residues. The germline V gene encodes CDR1 SGHNT and CDR2 YYREEE (reference sequence). V shed 4 bases and J 4 bases; nucleotides not matched to a gene: 6. CDR3 in amino acids: CASSGRTGRETQYF. In nucleotides, the CDR3 is TGTGCCAGCAGCGGGAGGACAGGGCGAGAGACCCAGTACTTC. The entire variable domain, with the rest obtained from reference TRBV5-4 and TRBJ2-5, is as follows: ETGVTQSPTHLIKTRGQQVTLRCSSQSGHNTVSWYQQALGQGPQFIFQYYREEENGRGNFPPRFSGLQFPNYSSELNVNALELDDSALYLCASSGRTGRETQYFGPGTRLLVL.

The chain carries TRBV2 and TRBJ1-2, with D unclear. Germline values: CDR1 SNHLY, CDR2 FYNNEI. This CDR3 is built from 11 residues. This chain's CDR3 is CARRAGSGYTF. In nucleotides, the CDR3 is TGTGCAAGAAGAGCAGGTTCTGGCTACACCTTC.

The chain has TRBV7-2 and TRBJ1-5; D gene uncertain. Trimming took 3 bases from V and 7 from J, leaving 10 bases between them. Germline CDR1 SGHTA, CDR2 FQGNSA. The CDR3 is made up of 13 amino acids. CDR3: CASSFWLEQPQHF. The CDR3 DNA is TGTGCCAGCAGCTTTTGGTTGGAACAGCCCCAGCATTTT.

V gene TRBV11-2 combines with J gene TRBJ2-5, with 12 bases lining up with TRBD1. V lost 1 base to trimming and J lost 6 bases; unmatched junction nucleotides: 6. Germline V gene sequence: CDR1 SGHAT, CDR2 FQNNGV. The CDR3 sequence is 16 residues long. The CDR3 DNA sequence: TGTGCCAGCAGCTTAGCCGGGACAGGGGGCAAAAAGACCCAGTACTTC. Protein: CASSLAGTGGKKTQYF.

The rearrangement links TRBV5-1 to TRBJ2-3; tentative D call: TRBD2 (6 bases). From germline, CDR1 is SGHRS and CDR2 YFSETQ. This CDR3 has 15 amino acids. Between the trimmed V and J ends, which lost 0 bases and 6 bases, there was a span of 14 bases. CDR3 amino acids: CASSLVGSDSDTQYF. The CDR3 coding sequence is TGCGCCAGCAGCTTGGTCGGGAGTGATTCGGATACGCAGTATTTT.

This clone showed up just a few times. V gene TRBV4-1 combines with J gene TRBJ2-1; 11 bases agree with TRBD2. The germline gives CDR1 MGHRA, CDR2 YSYEKL. Losses at the gene ends were 0 bases for V and 5 bases for J; bases not matched to a gene: 3. The CDR3 loop spans 16 amino acids. CDR3 nucleotides: TGCGCCAGCAGCCAAGAAGGGGGACTAGCGGACAATGAGCAGTTCTTC. Translated: CASSQEGGLADNEQFF.

This clone has just a few counts. This chain joins TRBV6-1 and TRBJ1-6; no firm D call. The V gene's germline CDR1 is MNHNS and CDR2 SASEGT. The CDR3 has 16 residues. Trimming cost V 2 bases and J 0 bases, with 8 bases left between them. This CDR3 is CASSELGSSYNSPLHF. Here the CDR3 DNA reads TGTGCCAGCAGTGAATTGGGCAGCTCCTATAATTCACCCCTCCACTTT.

The chain uses TRBV11-3 and TRBJ2-5; 9 nucleotides agree with TRBD1. The CDR3 totals 16 residues. With 5 bases clipped from V and 5 bases from J, the junction kept 12 bases outside the gene matches. CDR1 is SGHNT and CDR2 is YENEEA in the germline V gene. CDR3 in DNA: TGTGCCAGCAGCCTTTTGAGGACAGGGGAAGAGGAGACCCAGTACTTC. Translating gives CASSLLRTGEEETQYF.

The chain is built from TRBV5-4 and TRBJ2-3; D is perhaps TRBD2 (5 bases). Germline assignment: CDR1 SGHNT and CDR2 YYREEE (reference sequence). This CDR3 is 15 amino acids long. Trimming cost V 4 bases and J 0 bases, with 12 bases left between them. This chain's CDR3 is CASSPATRSTDTQYF. DNA of the CDR3: TGTGCCAGCAGCCCTGCAACTAGAAGCACAGATACGCAGTATTTT.

This CDR3 reads CASSTGLSTYEQYF. For the CDR3, the DNA is TGTGCCAGCAGCACGGGACTATCCACCTACGAGCAGTACTTC. This rearrangement joins TRBV9 to TRBJ2-7, with 7 bases that match TRBD2. The CDR3 loop spans 14 amino acids. Losses at the gene ends were 4 bases for V and 2 bases for J; bases not matched to a gene: 6. The germline gives CDR1 SGDLS, CDR2 YYNGEE.